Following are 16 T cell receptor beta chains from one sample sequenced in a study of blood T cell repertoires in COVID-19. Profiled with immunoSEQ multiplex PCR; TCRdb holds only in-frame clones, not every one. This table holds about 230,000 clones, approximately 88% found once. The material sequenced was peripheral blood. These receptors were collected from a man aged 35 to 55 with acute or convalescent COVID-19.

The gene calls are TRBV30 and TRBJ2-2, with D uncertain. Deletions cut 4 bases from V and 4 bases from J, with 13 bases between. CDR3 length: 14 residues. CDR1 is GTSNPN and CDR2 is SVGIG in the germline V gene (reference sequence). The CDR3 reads CAWTARSRTGELFF. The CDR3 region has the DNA TGTGCCTGGACGGCGAGGAGTCGCACCGGGGAGCTGTTTTTT.

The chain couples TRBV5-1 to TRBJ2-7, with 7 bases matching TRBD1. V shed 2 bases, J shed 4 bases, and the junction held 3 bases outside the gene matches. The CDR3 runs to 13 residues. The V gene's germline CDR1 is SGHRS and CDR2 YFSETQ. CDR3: CASSFSRGYEQYF. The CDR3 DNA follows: TGCGCCAGCAGCTTTTCCAGGGGGTACGAGCAGTACTTC.

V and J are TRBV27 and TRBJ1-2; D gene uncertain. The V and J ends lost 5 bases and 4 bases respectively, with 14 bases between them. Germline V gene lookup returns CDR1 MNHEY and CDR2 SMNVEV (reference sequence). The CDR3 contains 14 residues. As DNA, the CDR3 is TGTGCCAGCAGTAGTAGTCGGTCGTTCTATGGCTACACCTTC. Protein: CASSSSRSFYGYTF.

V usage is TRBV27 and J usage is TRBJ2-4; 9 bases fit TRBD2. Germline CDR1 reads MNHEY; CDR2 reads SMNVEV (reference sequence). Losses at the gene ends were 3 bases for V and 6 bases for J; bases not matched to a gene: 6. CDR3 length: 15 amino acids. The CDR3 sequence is CASSFGSGGRNIQYF. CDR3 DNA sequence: TGTGCCAGCAGTTTTGGTAGCGGGGGTAGAAACATTCAGTACTTC.

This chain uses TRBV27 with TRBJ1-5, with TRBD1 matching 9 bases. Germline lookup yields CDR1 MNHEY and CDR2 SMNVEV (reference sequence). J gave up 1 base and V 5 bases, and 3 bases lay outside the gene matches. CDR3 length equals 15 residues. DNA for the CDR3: TGTGCCAGCAGTCCGGACAGGGGCAGCAATCAGCCCCAGCATTTT. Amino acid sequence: CASSPDRGSNQPQHF.

The CDR3 DNA follows: TGTGCCAGTAGGTCAACAGCTAATCAGCCCCAGCATTTT. It yields the protein CASRSTANQPQHF. V is TRBV19 and J is TRBJ1-5; no firm D call. This CDR3 has 13 residues. With 6 bases removed from V and 4 bases from J, the gap between germline ends came to 10 bases. Per the germline V gene, CDR1 is LNHDA and CDR2 is SQIVND (reference sequence).

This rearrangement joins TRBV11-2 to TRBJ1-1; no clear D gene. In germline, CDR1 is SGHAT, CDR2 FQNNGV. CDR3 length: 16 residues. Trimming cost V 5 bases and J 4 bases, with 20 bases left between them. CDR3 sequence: CASSPLWRKEVTEAFF. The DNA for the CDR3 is TGTGCCAGCAGCCCGTTGTGGCGTAAAGAGGTCACTGAAGCTTTCTTT. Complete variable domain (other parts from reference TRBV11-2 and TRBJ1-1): EAGVAQSPRYKIIEKRQSVAFWCNPISGHATLYWYQQILGQGPKLLIQFQNNGVVDDSQLPKDRFSAERLKGVDSTLKIQPAKLEDSAVYLCASSPLWRKEVTEAFFGQGTRLTVV.

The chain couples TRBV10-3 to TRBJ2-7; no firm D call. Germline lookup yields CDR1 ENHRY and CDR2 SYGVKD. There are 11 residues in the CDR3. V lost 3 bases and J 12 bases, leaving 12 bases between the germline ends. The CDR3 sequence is CAISDGDSLYF. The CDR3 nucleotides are TGTGCCATCAGTGACGGTGATTCCTTGTACTTC.

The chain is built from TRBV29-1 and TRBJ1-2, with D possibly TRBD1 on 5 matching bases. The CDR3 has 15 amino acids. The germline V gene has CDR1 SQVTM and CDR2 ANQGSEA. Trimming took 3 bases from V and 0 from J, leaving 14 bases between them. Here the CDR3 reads CSVDMQGTANYGYTF. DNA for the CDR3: TGCAGCGTTGATATGCAGGGCACAGCTAACTATGGCTACACCTTC.

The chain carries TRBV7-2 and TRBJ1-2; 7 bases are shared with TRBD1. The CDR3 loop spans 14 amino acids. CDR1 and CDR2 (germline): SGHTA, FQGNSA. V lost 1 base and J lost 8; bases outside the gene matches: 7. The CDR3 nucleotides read TGTGCCAGCAGCTTAGGAGACAGGGTAACCGGCTACACCTTC. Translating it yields CASSLGDRVTGYTF.

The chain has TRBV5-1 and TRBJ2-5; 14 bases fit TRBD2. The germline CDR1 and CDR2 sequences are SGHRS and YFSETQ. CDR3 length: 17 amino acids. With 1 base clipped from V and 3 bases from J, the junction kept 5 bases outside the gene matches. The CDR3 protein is CASSLTPTSGREETQYF. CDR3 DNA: TGCGCCAGCAGCTTGACCCCGACTAGCGGGAGGGAAGAGACCCAGTACTTC.

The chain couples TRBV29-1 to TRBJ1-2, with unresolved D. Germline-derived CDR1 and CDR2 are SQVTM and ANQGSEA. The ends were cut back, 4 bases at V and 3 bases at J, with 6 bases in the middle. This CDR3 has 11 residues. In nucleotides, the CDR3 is TGCAGCGTTGTTACAGACTATGGCTACACCTTC. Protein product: CSVVTDYGYTF.

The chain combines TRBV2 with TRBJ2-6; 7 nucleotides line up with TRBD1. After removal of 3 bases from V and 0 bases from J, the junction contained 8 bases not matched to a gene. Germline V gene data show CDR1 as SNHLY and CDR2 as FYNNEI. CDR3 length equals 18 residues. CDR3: CASSESGQYGSGANVLTF. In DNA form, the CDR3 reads TGTGCCAGCAGTGAGTCGGGACAGTACGGCTCTGGGGCCAACGTCCTGACTTTC.

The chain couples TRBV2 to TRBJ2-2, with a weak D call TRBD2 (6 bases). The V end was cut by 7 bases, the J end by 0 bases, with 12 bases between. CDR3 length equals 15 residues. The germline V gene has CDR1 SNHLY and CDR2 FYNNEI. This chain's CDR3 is CASTGLFSNTGELFF. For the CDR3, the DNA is TGTGCCAGCACTGGACTATTTTCGAACACCGGGGAGCTGTTTTTT.

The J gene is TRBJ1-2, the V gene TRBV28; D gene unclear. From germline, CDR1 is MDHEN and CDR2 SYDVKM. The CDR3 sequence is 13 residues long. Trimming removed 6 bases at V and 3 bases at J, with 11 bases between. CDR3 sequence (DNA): TGTGCCAGCAGCCCAGGAGGTCACTATGGCTACACCTTC. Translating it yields CASSPGGHYGYTF.

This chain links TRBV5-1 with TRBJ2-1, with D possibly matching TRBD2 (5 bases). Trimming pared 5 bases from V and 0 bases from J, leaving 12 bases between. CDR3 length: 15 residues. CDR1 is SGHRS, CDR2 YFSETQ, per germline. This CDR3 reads CASRPGFRSYNEQFF. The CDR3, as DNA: TGCGCCAGCAGACCGGGATTTCGCTCCTACAATGAGCAGTTCTTC.